This T cell receptor (beta chain) was identified in a study of cytomegalovirus exposure and HLA in healthy donors. Study results and limitations: The authors judged a highly shared variant cluster likely a sequencing artifact. CMV serostatus alone was available as immune exposure information. Association with HLA alleles at 0.05 false discovery rate was found for 15,000 to 20,000 TCR beta sequences in a later analysis.

CDR3 length: 14 amino acids. The ends lost 0 bases at V and 4 bases at J; junction bases unmatched: 2. CDR1 LNHNV and CDR2 YYDKDF come from the germline V gene (reference sequence). Each donor was nominally healthy when sampled (though unrecorded immune exposures were likely). Turning to this clone: As yet, its antigen is unknown.

The PCR was carried out with 60 Vbeta primers and 13 Jbeta primers. Produced via immunoSEQ multiplex PCR; TCRdb's table is partial and in-frame only. The table records under 200,000 clones, around four fifths of them present only once. This sequence joins TRBV15 and TRBJ2-7; 8 nucleotides align to TRBD1. This sequence was found in a young woman in good health and CMV-seronegative. The sample taken for sequencing was PBMCs. DNA for the CDR3: TGTGCCACCAGCAGAGATACAGGGGGTTACGAGCAGTACTTC. Amino acids: CATSRDTGGYEQYF.